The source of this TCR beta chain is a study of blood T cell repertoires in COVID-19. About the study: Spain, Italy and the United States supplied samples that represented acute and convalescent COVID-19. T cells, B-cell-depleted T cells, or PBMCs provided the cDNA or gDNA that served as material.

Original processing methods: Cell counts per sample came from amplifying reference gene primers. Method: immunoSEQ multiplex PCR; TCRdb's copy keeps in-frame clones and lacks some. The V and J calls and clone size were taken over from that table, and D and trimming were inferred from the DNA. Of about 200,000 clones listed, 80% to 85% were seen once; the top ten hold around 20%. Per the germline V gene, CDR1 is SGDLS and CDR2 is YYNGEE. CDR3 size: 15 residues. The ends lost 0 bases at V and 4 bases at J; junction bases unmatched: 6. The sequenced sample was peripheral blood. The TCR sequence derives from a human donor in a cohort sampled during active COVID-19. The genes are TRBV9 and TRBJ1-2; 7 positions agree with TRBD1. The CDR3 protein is CASSVAGGPVYGYTF. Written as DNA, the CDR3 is TGTGCCAGCAGCGTAGCAGGGGGGCCCGTCTATGGCTACACCTTC.